The 21 T cell receptor beta chains below come from one sample, sequenced in a study of CD8+ T cells in alopecia areata. A panel of CD4, CD8alpha, NKG2D, NKG2ACE and other markers served to sort pooled cutaneous lymph node cells. Reverse transcription of extracted RNA yielded cDNA, which provided the sequencing template. The table came from immunoSEQ multiplex PCR; TCRdb's copy has only in-frame clones and leaves some out. The sample is made up of 290,000 or so clones, none counted only once. Sample: CD4+ T cells sorted from a lymph node. These receptors all stem from a C3H/HeJ mouse with alopecia areata. This strain has MHC haplotype H2-k.

This clone was picked up a small number of times. The gene names here belong to mouse. Read coverage stops 4 residues before the CDR3 terminus; the germline J gene supplies the remainder. The chain links TRBV14 to TRBJ2-1; 8 bases are a match to TRBD2. V lost 5 bases and J lost 3; bases outside the gene matches: 4. The CDR3 has 14 amino acids. Germline CDR1 reads SGHDT; CDR2 reads FRDEAV. The covered CDR3 bases are TGTGCCAGCAGCGCCGGGACTGGCTATGCT. The encoded protein is CASSAGTGYA. The entire CDR3 protein is CASSAGTGYAEQFF. The full variable domain, in which reference TRBV14 and TRBJ2-1 provide the parts outside the CDR3, is EAGVTQSPRYAVLQEGQAVSFWCDPISGHDTLYWYQQPRDQGPQLLVYFRDEAVIDNSQLPSDRFSAVRPKGTNSTLKIQSAKQGDTATYLCASSAGTGYAEQFFGPGTRLTVL.

In the case of this clone: Gene names and germline match the mouse. The read comes to an end 4 residues before the CDR3 does, leaving the germline J gene to fill in the end. The chain recombines TRBV5 with TRBJ2-3; 12 nucleotides match TRBD2. CDR3 length: 15 amino acids. With V trimmed by 4 bases and J by 2 bases, 1 base remained unmatched. Germline V gives CDR1 LGHNA, CDR2 YNLKQL (reference sequence). CDR3 DNA, as far as it was read: TGTGCCAGCAGCCGGACTGGGGGGGTTGCAGAA. This encodes CASSRTGGVAE. The complete CDR3 reads CASSRTGGVAETLYF.

As to this clone: Mouse gene names and germline throughout. The sequenced fragment ends 4 residues before the CDR3 boundary, so the rest is inferred from the germline J gene. This CDR3 is also generated by other DNA sequences in the sample. The chain couples TRBV19 to TRBJ2-5; 8 nucleotides agree with TRBD2. CDR3 size: 14 residues. V gave up 1 base and J gave up 2 bases; unmatched junction bases: 0. Germline V lookup: CDR1 FNHDT, CDR2 SITEND (reference sequence). The CDR3 sequence is CASSILGGQDTQYF. The CDR3 DNA, read in part, is TGTGCCAGCAGTATACTGGGGGGCCAAGAC.

This clone has just a few counts. Gene names and germline match the mouse. The sequence runs out 4 residues before the end of the CDR3; the remainder is reconstructed from the germline J gene. The sample holds other DNA sequences that translate to the same CDR3. The J gene is TRBJ2-1, the V gene TRBV19, with TRBD1 matching 7 bases. The CDR3 extends over 14 amino acids. With V trimmed by 0 bases and J by 3 bases, 0 bases remained unmatched. CDR1 and CDR2 from the germline V gene are FNHDT and SITEND (reference sequence). The covered CDR3 bases are TGTGCCAGCAGTATAGGACAGGGCTATGCT. It yields the protein CASSIGQGYA. The CDR3 in its entirety is CASSIGQGYAEQFF.

This clone has just a few counts. Gene names and germline refer to mouse. With the read ending 3 residues before the CDR3 end, the germline J gene is used to fill in that end. The rearrangement links TRBV19 to TRBJ1-6, with 10 nucleotides matching TRBD1. TRBJ1-6 is an ORF; its function is uncertain. Per germline, CDR1 FNHDT and CDR2 SITEND (reference sequence). The ends lost 1 base at V and 4 bases at J; junction bases unmatched: 2. CDR3 length equals 16 residues. CDR3 bases read: TGTGCCAGCAGTATACAGGACAGGGGGTATAATTCGCCC. This translates into CASSIQDRGYNSP. The full-length CDR3 reads as CASSIQDRGYNSPLYF.

This clone was detected only a few times. Gene names and germline refer to mouse. The CDR3 end falls 4 residues outside the read, so it is completed with the germline J gene. The chain has TRBV19 and TRBJ1-1; maybe TRBD1 (5 bases). Germline values: CDR1 FNHDT, CDR2 SITEND (reference sequence). CDR3 size: 13 residues. V gave up 4 bases and J gave up 1 base, with 8 bases separating them. CDR3 DNA (partial): TGTGCCAGCAGTCGCAGGGAAAACACA. It is translated as CASSRRENT. The full CDR3 protein reads CASSRRENTEVFF.

This clone has just a few counts. Gene names and germline refer to mouse. The read terminates 4 residues before the CDR3 end, so the remaining end is supplied by the germline J gene. The V gene is TRBV19, the J gene TRBJ1-1; D perhaps matches TRBD1 (5 bases). The CDR3 runs to 13 residues. Germline-derived CDR1 and CDR2 are FNHDT and SITEND (reference sequence). CDR3: CASSDSGMAEVFF. The CDR3 bases that were read are TGTGCCAGCAGTGACTCAGGGATGGCA.

This clone was seen only a few times. Germline and genes here are mouse. The read terminates 4 residues before the CDR3 end, so the remaining end is supplied by the germline J gene. The same CDR3 also results from other DNA sequences found in this sample. This chain connects TRBV13-1 to TRBJ2-1; D may be TRBD1 (6 bases). V was shortened by 2 bases and J by 3 bases, with 9 bases between the two germline ends. Germline-derived CDR1 and CDR2 are NSHNY and SYGAGN. This CDR3 is 14 amino acids long. The CDR3 loop reads CASSEGGGYAEQFF. CDR3 DNA (partial): TGTGCCAGCAGTGAGGGAGGGGGCTATGCT.

This clone was detected only a few times. The gene names given are mouse names. The read comes to an end 4 residues before the CDR3 does, leaving the germline J gene to fill in the end. J is TRBJ2-7 and V is TRBV31, with 8 bases lining up with TRBD2. The V gene's germline CDR1 is GKSSPN and CDR2 SITVG. The CDR3 runs to 14 residues. The CDR3 sequence is CAWSPQTGVYEQYF. CDR3 bases read: TGTGCCTGGAGTCCCCAGACTGGGGTTTAT. Full variable domain (rest looked up from reference TRBV31 and TRBJ2-7): AQTIHQWPVAEIKAVGSPLSLGCTIKGKSSPNLYWYWQATGGTLQQLFYSITVGQVESVVQLNLSASRPKDDQFILSTEKLLLSHSGFYLCAWSPQTGVYEQYFGPGTRLTVL.

Notes on this clone: All gene names here are mouse names. The sequenced fragment ends 4 residues before the CDR3 boundary, so the rest is inferred from the germline J gene. The chain has TRBV19 and TRBJ2-1, with TRBD1 matching over 10 bases. The CDR3 sequence is 13 residues long. The germline V gene encodes CDR1 FNHDT and CDR2 SITEND (reference sequence). Partial CDR3 DNA: TGTGCCAGCAGTATGGGACAGGGGACT. Translating gives CASSMGQGT. The full CDR3 sequence reads CASSMGQGTEQFF.

Comment on this clone: Gene names are mouse gene names. The CDR3 end falls 4 residues outside the read, so it is completed with the germline J gene. This chain connects TRBV13-1 to TRBJ1-2, with D maybe TRBD1 (5 bases). Germline-derived CDR1 and CDR2 are NSHNY and SYGAGN. V lost 3 bases, J lost 2 bases, and 8 bases lay in between. The CDR3 is 13 amino acids. The part of the CDR3 DNA that was read is TGTGCCAGCAGTGGTTCAGGGAACTCC. Encoded protein: CASSGSGNS. The whole CDR3 sequence is CASSGSGNSDYTF.

As to this clone: Gene labels here are mouse ones. With the read ending 4 residues before the CDR3 end, the germline J gene is used to fill in that end. The chain uses TRBV19 and TRBJ1-1; 10 positions agree with TRBD1. The germline gives CDR1 FNHDT, CDR2 SITEND (reference sequence). The CDR3 is 14 residues long. CDR3 DNA, as far as it was read: TGTGCCAGCAGTATACGTGGGACAGGGGAA. Its protein product is CASSIRGTGE. In full, the CDR3 reads CASSIRGTGEEVFF.

Comments on this clone: Gene names refer to mouse genes. The read terminates 4 residues before the CDR3 end, so the remaining end is supplied by the germline J gene. V is TRBV13-3 and J is TRBJ2-2, with D possibly being TRBD1 (5 bases). Trimming stripped 2 bases from V and 6 bases from J, with 14 bases between. Per the germline V gene, CDR1 is NNHDY and CDR2 is SYVADS. The CDR3 loop spans 15 amino acids. CDR3 DNA, as far as it was read: TGTGCCAGCAGTGAGGTCAGGGCCACGGCCGGG. It is translated as CASSEVRATAG. The CDR3 reads in full as CASSEVRATAGQLYF.

This clone was recorded a few times. All gene names here are mouse names. The read stops 4 residues short of the end of the CDR3; the missing end is completed from the germline J gene. The chain couples TRBV19 to TRBJ2-3; tentatively, D is TRBD2 (6 bases). Between the trimmed V and J ends, which lost 4 bases and 3 bases, there was a span of 9 bases. The CDR3 covers 13 residues. The V gene's germline CDR1 is FNHDT and CDR2 SITEND (reference sequence). The covered CDR3 bases are TGTGCCAGCAGTTGGCTGGGGGCAGAA. As protein: CASSWLGAE. The entire CDR3 reads CASSWLGAETLYF.

This clone showed up many times. Gene names denote mouse genes. The read stops 4 residues short of the end of the CDR3; the missing end is completed from the germline J gene. The V call is TRBV19, the J call TRBJ1-1; 9 bases map to TRBD1. CDR3 length: 14 amino acids. Germline V CDR1 and CDR2: FNHDT, SITEND (reference sequence). V lost 2 bases, J lost 3 bases, and 2 bases stayed unmatched. This chain's CDR3 is CASSIGDRDTEVFF. The part of the CDR3 DNA that was read is TGTGCCAGCAGTATTGGGGACAGGGACACA.

Comment on this clone: Gene names are the mouse ones. The read finishes 4 residues shy of the CDR3 end, and the germline J gene is used to complete it. The genes are TRBV1 and TRBJ1-2; tentatively, D is TRBD1 (6 bases). The germline V and J ends were trimmed by 0 bases and 2 bases, with 13 bases remaining between them. The CDR3 extends over 16 amino acids. The germline CDR1 and CDR2 sequences are NSQYPW and LRSPGD (reference sequence). CDR3 sequence: CTCSADLGQINSDYTF. The sequenced CDR3 bases are TGCACCTGCAGTGCAGATCTGGGACAAATCAACTCC. Using reference TRBV1 and TRBJ1-2 for the parts outside the CDR3, the full variable domain is VTLLEQNPRWRLVPRGQAVNLRCILKNSQYPWMSWYQQDLQKQLQWLFTLRSPGDKEVKSLPGADYLATRVTDTELRLQVANMSQGRTLYCTCSADLGQINSDYTFGSGTRLLVI.

Regarding this clone: Gene and germline names: mouse. Sequencing ends 4 residues short of the CDR3 end; the germline J gene provides the rest. This specimen includes other DNA sequences encoding the same CDR3. The rearrangement joins TRBV13-3 to TRBJ2-7; 11 bases align to TRBD2. Per the germline V gene, CDR1 is NNHDY and CDR2 is SYVADS. This CDR3 has 13 residues. The sequenced part of the CDR3 DNA is TGTGCCAGCAGGGGGACTGGGGGATAT. Its translation is CASRGTGGY. The whole CDR3 protein reads CASRGTGGYEQYF.

Only a few counts were recorded for this clone. Gene names are mouse gene names. With the read ending 4 residues before the CDR3 end, the germline J gene is used to fill in that end. Distinct nucleotide sequences in the sample also encode this CDR3. The chain carries TRBV1 and TRBJ2-2; 10 positions match TRBD1. The V segment lost 3 bases and the J segment 2 bases; nucleotides outside the gene matches: 3. CDR1 NSQYPW and CDR2 LRSPGD come from the germline V gene (reference sequence). The CDR3 runs 16 residues. The CDR3 loop reads CTCSAGTGVNTGQLYF. The sequenced CDR3 bases are TGCACCTGCAGTGCCGGGACAGGGGTGAACACCGGG.

This clone was observed a few times. All gene names here are mouse names. With the read ending 4 residues before the CDR3 end, the germline J gene is used to fill in that end. The chain couples TRBV17 to TRBJ2-2; D might be TRBD2 (6 bases). Trimming pared 4 bases from V and 1 base from J, leaving 10 bases between. The germline V gene has CDR1 MNHDT and CDR2 YYDKIL. The CDR3 is 15 amino acids. The chain's CDR3 is CASSTGALNTGQLYF. Incomplete CDR3 DNA: TGTGCTAGCAGTACTGGGGCCCTAAACACCGGG.

Only a few counts were recorded for this clone. Gene names are the mouse ones. The sequenced fragment ends 4 residues before the CDR3 boundary, so the rest is inferred from the germline J gene. This chain joins TRBV13-3 and TRBJ2-3; D is ambiguous. V lost 3 bases and J lost 0, with 5 bases in between. The CDR3 is made up of 13 amino acids. Germline-derived CDR1 and CDR2 are NNHDY and SYVADS. The covered CDR3 bases are TGTGCCAGCAGTGCAGATAGTGCAGAA. Its protein is CASSADSAE. The entire CDR3 is CASSADSAETLYF.

This clone was recorded a few times. Mouse names are used for the genes. The read falls 3 residues short of the CDR3 end, and the missing part is taken from the germline J gene. The V and J genes are TRBV1 and TRBJ1-6; maybe TRBD1 (5 bases). TRBJ1-6 is sorted into the ORF group, with uncertain function. Trimming left V 4 bases short and J 5 bases short, with 9 bases between. This CDR3 is 14 amino acids long. CDR1 and CDR2 (germline): NSQYPW, LRSPGD (reference sequence). CDR3 DNA (partial): TGCACCTGCAGTGACCGACAGAATAATTCGCCC. This translates into CTCSDRQNNSP. The CDR3, in full, reads CTCSDRQNNSPLYF.